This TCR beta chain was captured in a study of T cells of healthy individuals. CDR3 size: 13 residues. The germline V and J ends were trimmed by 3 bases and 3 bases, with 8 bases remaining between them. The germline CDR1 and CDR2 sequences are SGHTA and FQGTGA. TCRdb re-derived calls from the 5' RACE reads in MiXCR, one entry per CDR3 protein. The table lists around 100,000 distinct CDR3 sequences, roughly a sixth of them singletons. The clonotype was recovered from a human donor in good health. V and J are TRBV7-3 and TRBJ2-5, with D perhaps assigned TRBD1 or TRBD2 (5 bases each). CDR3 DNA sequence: TGTGCCAGCAGCTTGGGACCGAAAGAGACCCAGTACTTC. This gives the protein CASSLGPKETQYF. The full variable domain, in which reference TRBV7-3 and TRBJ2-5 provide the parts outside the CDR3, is GAGVSQTPSNKVTEKGKYVELRCDPISGHTALYWYRQSLGQGPEFLIYFQGTGAADDSGLPNDRFFAVRPEGSVSTLKIQRTERGDSAVYLCASSLGPKETQYFGPGTRLLVL.